The source of this T cell receptor beta chain is a study of blood T cell repertoires in COVID-19. V lost 4 bases to trimming and J lost 3 bases, with 17 bases between them. Germline V gene data show CDR1 as KGHDR and CDR2 as SFDVKD. The CDR3 has 16 amino acids. Sequencing was performed with immunoSEQ multiplex PCR; in TCRdb, only in-frame clones are kept and a portion is missing. The data hold some 100,000 clones, with roughly 92% observed a single time. The J gene is TRBJ2-5, the V gene TRBV24-1; D might be TRBD1 (6 bases). Input material: peripheral blood. The TCR originated in a woman between 55 and 75 years old with active COVID-19. The CDR3, as DNA: TGTGCCACCAGTGACCCCGAAATCACAGGGAAAGAGACCCAGTACTTC. Translating gives CATSDPEITGKETQYF.